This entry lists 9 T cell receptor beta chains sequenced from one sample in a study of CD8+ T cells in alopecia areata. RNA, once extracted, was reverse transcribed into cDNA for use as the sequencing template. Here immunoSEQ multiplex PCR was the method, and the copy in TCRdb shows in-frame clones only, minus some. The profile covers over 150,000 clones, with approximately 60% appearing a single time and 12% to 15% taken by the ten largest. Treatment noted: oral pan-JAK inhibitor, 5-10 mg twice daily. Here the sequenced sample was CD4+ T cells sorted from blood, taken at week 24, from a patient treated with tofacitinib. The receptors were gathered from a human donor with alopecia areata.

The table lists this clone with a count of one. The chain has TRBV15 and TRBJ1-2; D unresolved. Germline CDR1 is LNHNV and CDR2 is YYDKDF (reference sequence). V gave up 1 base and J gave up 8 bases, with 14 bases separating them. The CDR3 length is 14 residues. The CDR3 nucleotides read TGTGCCACCAGCAGAGCCGGAGGGATGGGAGGCTACACCTTC. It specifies CATSRAGGMGGYTF. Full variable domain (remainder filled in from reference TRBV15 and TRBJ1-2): DAMVIQNPRYQVTQFGKPVTLSCSQTLNHNVMYWYQQKSSQAPKLLFHYYDKDFNNEADTPDNFQSRRPNTSFCFLDIRSPGLGDTAMYLCATSRAGGMGGYTFGSGTRLTVV.

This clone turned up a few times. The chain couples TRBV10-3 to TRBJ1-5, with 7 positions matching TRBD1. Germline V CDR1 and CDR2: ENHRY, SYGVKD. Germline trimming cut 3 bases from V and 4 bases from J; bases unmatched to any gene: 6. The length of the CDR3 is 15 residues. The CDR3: CAISERGQSNQPQHF. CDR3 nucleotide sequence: TGTGCCATCAGTGAACGGGGACAGTCTAATCAGCCCCAGCATTTT.

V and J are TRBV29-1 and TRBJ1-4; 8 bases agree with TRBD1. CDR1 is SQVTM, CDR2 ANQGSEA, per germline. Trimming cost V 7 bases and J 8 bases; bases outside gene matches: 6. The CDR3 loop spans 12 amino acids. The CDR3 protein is CSAGQVEEKLFF. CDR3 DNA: TGCAGCGCGGGACAGGTTGAAGAAAAACTGTTTTTT.

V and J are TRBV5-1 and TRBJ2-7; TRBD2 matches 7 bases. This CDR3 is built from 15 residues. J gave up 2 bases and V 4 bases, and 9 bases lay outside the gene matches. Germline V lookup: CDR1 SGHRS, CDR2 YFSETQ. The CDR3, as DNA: TGCGCCAGCAGCCCGGGGGGACCGACGACCTACGAGCAGTACTTC. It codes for CASSPGGPTTYEQYF.

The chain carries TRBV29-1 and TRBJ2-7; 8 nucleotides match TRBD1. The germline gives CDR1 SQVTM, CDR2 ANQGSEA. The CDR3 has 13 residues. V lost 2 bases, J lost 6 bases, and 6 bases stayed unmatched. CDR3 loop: CSVETRTGSEQYF. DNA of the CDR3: TGCAGCGTTGAAACCCGGACAGGGAGCGAGCAGTACTTC.

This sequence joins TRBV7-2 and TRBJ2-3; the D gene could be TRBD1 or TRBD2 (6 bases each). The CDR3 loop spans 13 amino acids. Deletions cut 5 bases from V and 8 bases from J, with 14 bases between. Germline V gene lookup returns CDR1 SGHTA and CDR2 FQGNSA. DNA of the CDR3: TGTGCCAGCAGCGGGGGGCTAGAATCTACGCAGTATTTT. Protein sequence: CASSGGLESTQYF. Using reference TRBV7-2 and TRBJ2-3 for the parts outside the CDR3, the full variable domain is GAGVSQSPSNKVTEKGKDVELRCDPISGHTALYWYRQSLGQGLEFLIYFQGNSAPDKSGLPSDRFSAERTGGSVSTLTIQRTQQEDSAVYLCASSGGLESTQYFGPGTRLTVL.

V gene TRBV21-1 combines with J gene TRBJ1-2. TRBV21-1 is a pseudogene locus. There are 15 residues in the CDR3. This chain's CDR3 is CASSKGGNSNYGYTF. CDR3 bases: TGTGCCAGCAGCAAAGGGGGGAATTCTAACTATGGCTACACCTTC.

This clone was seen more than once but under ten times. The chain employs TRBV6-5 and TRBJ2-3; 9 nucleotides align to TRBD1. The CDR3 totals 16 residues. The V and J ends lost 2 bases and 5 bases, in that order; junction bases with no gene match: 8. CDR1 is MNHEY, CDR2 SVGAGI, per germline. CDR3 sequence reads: CASSYGGQGLRDTQYF. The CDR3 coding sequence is TGTGCCAGCAGTTACGGGGGACAGGGACTCAGAGATACGCAGTATTTT.

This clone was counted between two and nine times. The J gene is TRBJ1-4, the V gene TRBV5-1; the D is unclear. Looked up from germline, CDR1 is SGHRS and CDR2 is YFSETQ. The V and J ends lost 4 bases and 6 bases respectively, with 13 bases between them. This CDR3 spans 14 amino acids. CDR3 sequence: CASSKTSGDEKLFF. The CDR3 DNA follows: TGCGCCAGCAGCAAGACAAGCGGAGATGAAAAACTGTTTTTT.